This paragraph reports one T cell receptor beta chain. Its antigen remains unidentified. Base qualities were left out, and no much larger clone turns up one base away. TCRbeta CDR3 regions were amplified from genomic DNA by means of the immunoSEQ Assay, a bias-controlled multiplex PCR. The study's own analysis went as follows. Nucleated cell counts per sample were estimated from amplification of reference gene primers within the assay. To quantify the absolute abundance of each unique TCRbeta CDR3 rearrangement, sequence reads were collapsed and filtered. For each sample, productive Simpson clonality was calculated as the square root of Simpson's diversity index over productive rearrangements. TCRdb obtained this table from immuneACCESS and retained in-frame rearrangements with V and J assigned. These tables miss some clones; where compared with another copy, unresolved V genes account for less than half of the shortfall, and the remainder is unexplained. D and trimming come from the DNA, and the V and J calls and clone size come from that table. Counted in this sample were 100,000 or so clones; 70% to 80% of them appeared once. 9% to 14% of the sample is in the top ten clones.

This record belongs to a study of blood T cell repertoires in COVID-19 (TCRdb year 2020). For context, the study as a whole: Samples from collaborators originated in the United States, Italy and Spain and spanned both the acute and convalescent phases of COVID-19. The prospective study material was composed of cDNA or gDNA derived from T cells, B-cell-depleted T cells, or PBMCs. Subjects who had been exposed to COVID-19, were actively infected with it, or had recovered from it provided the deeply sampled blood TCRbeta repertoires that made up the dataset. The repertoires were made available in a free public database intended to serve as a resource for research on the immune response to SARS-CoV-2. Samples came from the ongoing ImmuneRACE study (first 160 participants) plus 1,254 subjects from 6 global collaborators. A de-identified subject ID, COVID-19 status, age in years and sex were almost always included in the sample metadata. HLA class I and class II types, where available, came from metadata supplied by the sample provider rather than from assay-based typing.

The investigation overall reported the following: How much clinical and demographic metadata was included differed by source and by participant, and the metadata was provided uncurated.

The CDR3 holds 14 amino acids from the cysteine to the phenylalanine. The entry retains the CDR3 DNA only, 42 bases that are in frame from base 1. Per the germline V gene (reference sequence), LGHDT is the CDR1 and YNNKEL is the CDR2. The germline ends are 11 bases apart after V is trimmed by 3 bases and J by 4 bases. Collaborating institutions collected whole blood in K2EDTA tubes following their own protocols. For TCRbeta analysis, collaborators shipped samples as frozen whole blood, isolated PBMCs, or DNA extracted from either of those sample types. The sample comprised peripheral blood. Here the chain combines TRBV3-1 (or the pseudogene TRBV3-2) and TRBJ2-3; TRBD1 is perhaps the D gene, given 5 matching bases. The receptor was derived from a woman aged 65 to 85 with acute or convalescent COVID-19. The DNA sequence is TGTGCCAGCAGCCAGGACATAAGGGCAGATACGCAGTATTTT. Its translation is CASSQDIRADTQYF.